This record covers a single T cell receptor (beta chain). What it recognizes is unknown. From the roughly 110-subject validation cohort, which was separate from the roughly 610-subject first cohort, the donors were drawn. This entry belongs to a study of cytomegalovirus exposure and HLA in healthy donors. Overall study results and limits: Many donors carried some public TCRs, although rarity characterized most TCR sequences. The study flagged fewer than 200 TCR beta chains as cytomegalovirus-associated.

Clones were read by immunoSEQ multiplex PCR, and TCRdb kept only the in-frame ones, dropping some. Of approximately 46,000 clones listed, around nine tenths were seen once; the top ten hold approximately 1.4%. The germline CDR1 and CDR2 sequences are MNHEY and SMNVEV (reference sequence). The CDR3 extends over 15 amino acids. V was pared by 5 bases and J by 5 bases, with 6 bases of the junction left unmatched. The sequence came from a man aged 18 to 30 in good health and CMV-seronegative. The sequenced material came from PBMCs. The chain couples TRBV27 to TRBJ2-7; 13 bases align to TRBD2. CDR3 nucleotide sequence: TGTGCCAGCAGTAGACAGGGACTAGCGGGAAACGAGCAGTACTTC. It codes for CASSRQGLAGNEQYF.